The clone carrying this TCR beta chain was recorded at least ten times. The CDR3 runs 12 residues. Germline CDR1 reads LGHNT; CDR2 reads FRNRAP. Trimming cost V 7 bases and J 7 bases, with 13 bases left between them. The data derive from a study of T cells in Graves' hyperthyroidism and ophthalmopathy. The CDR3 regions of TCR beta were amplified from RNA transcripts. In the first-round RT-PCR of the TCR CDR3, the HTBI primer set was used. TCRdb itself ran the multiplex PCR reads through MiXCR, one entry per CDR3 protein. The sample shows approximately 200,000 distinct CDR3 sequences, around 19% of them seen only once.

J is TRBJ1-1 and V is TRBV12-5; D unresolved. The TCR originated in a man aged 35 to 55 with Graves' hyperthyroidism. The source material was blood. This chain's CDR3 is CASAKLIIEAFF. The CDR3 DNA sequence: TGTGCTAGTGCCAAGTTGATTATTGAAGCTTTCTTT.